The rows below give T cell receptor beta chains drawn from one sample of a study of T cells in Graves' hyperthyroidism and ophthalmopathy. TCRdb re-derived calls from the multiplex PCR reads in MiXCR, one entry per CDR3 protein. This table holds 450,000 to 650,000 distinct CDR3 sequences, 15% to 20% found once. The sample taken for sequencing was blood. The origin of the receptors is a woman between 18 and 29 years old with Graves' ophthalmopathy. CDR3s include the opening cysteine and the closing phenylalanine or tryptophan. D genes are given only for firm matches. Clone size, where shown, is once, few, many, or a class for clones that have expanded.

TRBJ2-2	NA	TRBD2	TRBV4-3	CASSQPAGESTGELFF	TGCGCCAGCAGCCAACCAGCGGGAGAGAGCACCGGGGAGCTGTTTTTT
TRBJ2-6	few	NA	TRBV28	CASSLWVSGANVLTF	TGTGCCAGCAGTTTATGGGTCTCTGGGGCCAACGTCCTGACTTTC
TRBJ2-3	few	NA	TRBV28	CASSGPTRTDTQYF	TGTGCCAGCAGCGGACCGACACGCACAGATACGCAGTATTTT
TRBJ1-1	many	NA	TRBV20-1	CSARTSAVPEAFF	TGCAGTGCTAGAACCTCAGCGGTACCTGAAGCTTTCTTT
TRBJ2-7	NA	NA	TRBV29-1	CSAAFDLTYQEQYF	TGCAGCGCTGCGTTCGACTTGACCTATCAGGAGCAGTACTTC
TRBJ2-3	NA	NA	TRBV18	CASSPDLAFREGQTDTQYF	TGTGCCAGCTCACCAGACCTAGCTTTCCGAGAGGGCCAAACAGATACGCAGTATTTT
TRBJ2-5	NA	NA	TRBV20-1	CSASDSQETQYF	TGCAGTGCATCAGACAGTCAAGAGACCCAGTACTTC
TRBJ2-1	many	TRBD2	TRBV7-9	CASSSPGLAAYNEQFF	TGTGCCAGCAGCTCCCCGGGACTAGCGGCCTACAATGAGCAGTTCTTC
TRBJ2-1	NA	TRBD1	TRBV20-1	CSARDLVKGQGPYNEQFF	TGCAGTGCTAGAGACCTAGTAAAAGGACAGGGACCCTACAATGAGCAGTTCTTC
TRBJ1-2	NA	NA	TRBV2	CASSQNYLQGNYGYTF	TGTGCCAGCAGCCAAAATTATTTACAGGGAAACTATGGCTACACCTTC
TRBJ2-7	NA	TRBD2	TRBV15	CATSRDRSSGVREQYF	TGTGCCACCAGCAGAGATCGAAGTAGCGGGGTGAGAGAGCAGTACTTC
TRBJ2-7	NA	NA	TRBV10-3	CAISGPGDSYEQYF	TGTGCCATCAGTGGTCCGGGGGACAGCTACGAGCAGTACTTC
TRBJ2-5	few	TRBD2	TRBV4-3	CASSQVGLAGETQYF	TGCGCCAGCAGCCAGGTCGGACTAGCGGGAGAGACCCAGTACTTC
TRBJ2-3	few	TRBD1	TRBV9	CASSDDRDITDTQYF	TGTGCCAGCAGCGACGACAGGGACATCACAGATACGCAGTATTTT
TRBJ1-1	few	NA	TRBV19	CASSRRPGTEAFF	TGTGCCAGTAGCAGGCGGCCGGGCACTGAAGCTTTCTTT
TRBJ1-5	once	NA	TRBV15	CATSRERGGNQPQHF	TGTGCCACCAGCAGAGAACGGGGCGGCAATCAGCCCCAGCATTTT
TRBJ2-3	NA	TRBD2	TRBV28	CASSSPGLAGAGHTDTQYF	TGTGCCAGCAGTTCTCCGGGACTAGCGGGAGCGGGGCACACAGATACGCAGTATTTT
TRBJ1-1	few	NA	TRBV14	CASRQPPNTEAFF	TGTGCCAGCCGACAGCCCCCGAACACTGAAGCTTTCTTT
TRBJ1-1	NA	NA	TRBV10-3	CAIGDLDTEAFF	TGTGCCATCGGCGACTTGGACACTGAAGCTTTCTTT
TRBJ1-2	many	NA	TRBV7-9	CASSAGLNYGYTF	TGTGCCAGCAGCGCGGGCCTGAACTATGGCTACACCTTC
TRBJ2-7	many	TRBD1	TRBV6-2/TRBV6-3	CASSYRTGGYEQYF	TGTGCCAGCAGTTACCGGACAGGGGGCTACGAGCAGTACTTC
TRBJ1-1	many	TRBD1	TRBV5-1	CASSLRQGHAFF	TGCGCCAGCAGCCTGAGACAGGGTCACGCTTTCTTT
TRBJ2-1	NA	TRBD2	TRBV7-2	CASSWGLAGGQFF	TGTGCCAGCAGTTGGGGACTAGCGGGGGGTCAGTTCTTC
TRBJ1-2	once	NA	TRBV28	CACSFIPSRANYGYTF	TGTGCCTGCAGCTTTATCCCCAGTAGAGCTAACTATGGCTACACCTTC
TRBJ1-1	many	NA	TRBV7-3	CASSLDSENTEAFF	TGTGCCAGCAGCCTGGACAGCGAGAACACTGAAGCTTTCTTT